A selection of T cell receptor beta chains follows, all from one sample in a study of blood T cell repertoires in COVID-19. Profiled with immunoSEQ multiplex PCR; TCRdb holds only in-frame clones, not every one. The sample holds more than 95,000 clones; roughly 69% are singletons and the top ten take 2% to 2.5%. The sequenced sample was peripheral blood. The receptors were sampled from a woman aged 65 to 85 with acute or convalescent COVID-19. CDR3s include the opening cysteine and the closing phenylalanine or tryptophan. D genes are given only for firm matches. Clone size is shown for a subset of rows, as once, few, many or a class of expanded clone.

abundance	v_gene	d_gene	j_gene	CDR3nt	CDR3aa
.	TRBV7-9	.	TRBJ1-5	TGTGCCAGCAGCAAAAGGGGTCGGGAGCCCCAGCATTTT	CASSKRGREPQHF
.	TRBV24-1	.	TRBJ1-2	TGTGCCACCAGTGATCCCGTAGCGGGGGCGCGTGGCTACACCTTC	CATSDPVAGARGYTF
.	TRBV28	TRBD1	TRBJ1-5	TGTGCCAGCGTCCTAGGACAGGTTAATCAGCCCCAGCATTTT	CASVLGQVNQPQHF
.	TRBV5-6	.	TRBJ1-5	TGTGCCAGCAGCTTGTTGACGCAGGATTTTGGGAATCAGCCCCAGCATTTT	CASSLLTQDFGNQPQHF
.	TRBV6-4	.	TRBJ2-3	TGTGCCAGCGAAACTAGCCGAAGTTCCACAGATACGCAGTATTTT	CASETSRSSTDTQYF
.	TRBV20-1	TRBD1	TRBJ1-2	TGCAGTGCTAGTGGAGACCACAGGGGTAGCTATGGCTACACCTTC	CSASGDHRGSYGYTF
few	TRBV5-4	TRBD1	TRBJ1-2	TGTGCCAGCAGCCCCGACAGGGCTGGCTACACCTTC	CASSPDRAGYTF
.	TRBV4-3	TRBD1	TRBJ1-6	TGCGCCAGCAGCCAAGAGACCGGGACAGGAGGTTCACCCCTCCACTTT	CASSQETGTGGSPLHF
.	TRBV18	.	TRBJ1-1	TGTGCCAGCTCACCGCGGCAGGGTCAGGACACTGAAGCTTTCTTT	CASSPRQGQDTEAFF
.	TRBV27	TRBD2	TRBJ2-3	TGTGCCAGCAGTTTCCTCGGGGGAGGGGGCACAGATACGCAGTATTTT	CASSFLGGGGTDTQYF